This passage covers 23 T cell receptor beta chains from one sample sequenced in a study of CD8 T cells in ankylosing spondylitis. Overall study findings and caveats: A TCR beta motif of eight or nine highly homologous variants seemed to mark ankylosing spondylitis blood.

Their recognized antigens are unknown. TCRdb re-derived calls from the 5' RACE reads in MiXCR, one entry per CDR3 protein. The sample gives a few hundred thousand distinct CDR3 sequences, approximately 17% of which show up once; 1% is in the top ten. Sequenced sample: blood, either unsorted or a sorted T cell fraction (not recorded which). The receptors here all came from a male donor with ankylosing spondylitis.

This rearrangement joins TRBV5-1 to TRBJ2-3; D may be TRBD2 (5 bases). Germline CDR1 SGHRS, CDR2 YFSETQ. V dropped 2 bases and J dropped 0 bases, with 10 bases sitting between them. The length of the CDR3 is 15 residues. The CDR3 sequence: CASSFGGPSTDTQYF. DNA of the CDR3: TGCGCCAGCAGCTTCGGCGGGCCTAGCACAGATACGCAGTATTTT.

This clonotype was seen a few times. V usage is TRBV12-3 or TRBV12-4 and J usage is TRBJ1-4; TRBD1 matches at 8 bases. J gave up 7 bases and V 4 bases, and 8 bases lay outside the gene matches. The CDR3 totals 15 residues. This CDR3 reads CASSSQGAGSEKLFF. The CDR3 coding sequence is TGTGCCAGCAGTTCCCAGGGGGCGGGAAGTGAAAAACTGTTTTTT.

This clonotype has just a few counts. The gene calls are TRBV29-1 and TRBJ2-7, with 9 bases aligning to TRBD1. This CDR3 is 14 amino acids long. J lost 3 bases, V lost 2 bases, and 5 bases had no gene match. CDR1 is SQVTM, CDR2 ANQGSEA, per germline. The CDR3 region is CSVETVGQGYEQYF. The CDR3 coding sequence is TGCAGCGTTGAAACGGTGGGACAGGGCTACGAGCAGTACTTC.

V and J are TRBV7-2 and TRBJ1-3, with D maybe TRBD1 (5 bases). Germline V gene sequence: CDR1 SGHTA, CDR2 FQGNSA. Trimming removed 5 bases from V and 7 bases from J, with 9 bases in between. The CDR3 length is 12 residues. CDR3 protein: CASSARGNTIYF. The CDR3 coding sequence is TGTGCCAGCAGCGCACGGGGCAACACCATATATTTT.

The rearrangement links TRBV11-2 to TRBJ2-1, with 8 bases lining up with TRBD1. This CDR3 is 16 amino acids long. The ends lost 5 bases at V and 3 bases at J; junction bases unmatched: 9. CDR1 is SGHAT and CDR2 is FQNNGV in the germline V gene. The CDR3 bases are TGTGCCAGCAGCCGTGAAGGGACAGGCCGCTACAATGAGCAGTTCTTC. Its protein product is CASSREGTGRYNEQFF.

The chain employs TRBV5-1 and TRBJ1-1; TRBD1 is a possible D gene (6 bases). CDR1 is SGHRS and CDR2 is YFSETQ in the germline V gene. The CDR3 runs 15 residues. Trimming removed 4 bases at V and 3 bases at J, with 16 bases between. The CDR3 reads CASSPQQGGYTEAFF. The CDR3 nucleotides read TGCGCCAGCAGCCCCCAACAGGGTGGGTACACTGAAGCTTTCTTT. The full variable domain, in which reference TRBV5-1 and TRBJ1-1 provide the parts outside the CDR3, is KAGVTQTPRYLIKTRGQQVTLSCSPISGHRSVSWYQQTPGQGLQFLFEYFSETQRNKGNFPGRFSGRQFSNSRSEMNVSTLELGDSALYLCASSPQQGGYTEAFFGQGTRLTVV.

The chain recombines TRBV11-1 with TRBJ2-1, with 8 positions matching TRBD2. The trim removed 10 bases at V and 8 bases at J, leaving 13 bases unmatched. The CDR3 length is 14 residues. Germline V gives CDR1 SGHAT, CDR2 FQDESV (reference sequence). The CDR3 region is CATGGGAKGDEQFF. The CDR3 DNA reads TGTGCCACCGGGGGGGGGGCTAAAGGCGATGAGCAGTTCTTC.

This clonotype was observed a handful of times. V and J are TRBV29-1 and TRBJ2-6, with 9 bases matching TRBD1. Germline assignment: CDR1 SQVTM and CDR2 ANQGSEA. The V and J ends lost 5 bases and 3 bases, in that order; junction bases with no gene match: 8. CDR3 length: 16 residues. The CDR3 sequence: CSVLDRGSFGANVLTF. The DNA for the CDR3 is TGCAGCGTTTTGGACAGGGGCTCGTTTGGGGCCAACGTCCTGACTTTC.

CDR3: CASSQLGFADTQYF. DNA of the CDR3: TGTGCCAGCTCGCAATTAGGATTTGCAGATACGCAGTATTTT. The rearrangement links TRBV18 to TRBJ2-3; D gene ambiguous. CDR1 is KGHSH and CDR2 is LQKENI in the germline V gene. The V end lost 6 bases, the J end lost 4 bases, and 14 bases lay between the germline ends. The CDR3 sequence is 14 residues long.

The J gene is TRBJ2-5, the V gene TRBV28; 9 bases align to TRBD2. Per germline, CDR1 MDHEN and CDR2 SYDVKM. J was trimmed by 5 bases and V by 2 bases; bases with no gene match: 6. The CDR3 runs to 15 residues. The DNA of the CDR3 is TGTGCCAGCAGTTTACCGGCGGGGGGGACGGAGACCCAGTACTTC. The encoded protein is CASSLPAGGTETQYF.

Ten or more counts support this clonotype. The chain recombines TRBV10-3 with TRBJ2-7; D is possibly TRBD1 (6 bases). CDR1 and CDR2 from the germline V gene are ENHRY and SYGVKD. This CDR3 is built from 11 residues. The ends were cut back, 4 bases at V and 5 bases at J, with 6 bases in the middle. For the CDR3, the DNA is TGTGCCATCAGTGCAGGGGACGAGCAGTACTTC. Its protein is CAISAGDEQYF.

The chain employs TRBV7-3 and TRBJ1-3, with 9 bases identical to TRBD1. Germline lookup yields CDR1 SGHTA and CDR2 FQGTGA. Trimming at V came to 5 bases and at J to 4 bases, leaving 6 bases not matched to a gene. The CDR3 loop spans 15 amino acids. The CDR3, as DNA: TGTGCCAGCAGCCCACAGGGGGCGAAAGGAAACACCATATATTTT. Residues: CASSPQGAKGNTIYF. The variable domain in full, completed from reference TRBV7-3 and TRBJ1-3, reads GAGVSQTPSNKVTEKGKYVELRCDPISGHTALYWYRQSLGQGPEFLIYFQGTGAADDSGLPNDRFFAVRPEGSVSTLKIQRTERGDSAVYLCASSPQGAKGNTIYFGEGSWLTVV.

This chain links TRBV27 with TRBJ2-1, with 7 nucleotides matching TRBD1. The CDR3 runs to 14 residues. Germline V gene lookup returns CDR1 MNHEY and CDR2 SMNVEV (reference sequence). V lost 2 bases, J lost 5 bases, and 3 bases stayed unmatched. CDR3 nucleotide sequence: TGTGCCAGCAGTTTAAAACAGGGGAACAATGAGCAGTTCTTC. It yields the protein CASSLKQGNNEQFF.

Remarks on this clonotype: The junction and the germline gene differ at one end; a read error may be behind it. This chain links TRBV12-3 or TRBV12-4 with TRBJ1-4, with 7 bases that match TRBD1. The CDR3 contains 14 residues. CDR3 bases: TGTGCCAGCAGTAAGGGACAGCATAATGAAAAACTGGTTTTT. This sequence encodes CASSKGQHNEKLVF.

This clonotype has more than one count but fewer than ten. The chain links TRBV5-5 to TRBJ1-1; 7 positions match TRBD1. The ends lost 7 bases at V and 1 base at J; junction bases unmatched: 16. The CDR3 is made up of 17 amino acids. Germline V gene lookup returns CDR1 SGHKS and CDR2 YYEKEE (reference sequence). The CDR3 here is CASAKGGQSWQNTEAFF. In DNA form, the CDR3 reads TGTGCCAGCGCGAAAGGGGGCCAGTCCTGGCAGAACACTGAAGCTTTCTTT.

The rearrangement joins TRBV4-1 to TRBJ2-1; D is perhaps TRBD1 (5 bases). Trimming shortened V by 3 bases and J by 3 bases, and 9 bases separated the two germline ends. This CDR3 spans 14 amino acids. Germline V gene lookup returns CDR1 MGHRA and CDR2 YSYEKL. CDR3 amino acids: CASSHADSYNEQFF. DNA of the CDR3: TGCGCCAGCAGCCATGCTGACAGCTACAATGAGCAGTTCTTC.

The CDR3 DNA follows: TGTGCCAGCAGCGTAGGGCGGGCCCAAGAGACCCAGTACTTC. Protein sequence: CASSVGRAQETQYF. V and J are TRBV9 and TRBJ2-5; a weak D match, TRBD2 (5 bases). Trimming took 0 bases from V and 1 from J, leaving 7 bases between them. Germline V CDR1 and CDR2: SGDLS, YYNGEE. The CDR3 sequence is 14 residues long. Looking up the rest from reference TRBV9 and TRBJ2-5 gives the full variable domain: DSGVTQTPKHLITATGQRVTLRCSPRSGDLSVYWYQQSLDQGLQFLIQYYNGEERAKGNILERFSAQQFPDLHSELNLSSLELGDSALYFCASSVGRAQETQYFGPGTRLLVL.

This clonotype has just a few counts. V gene TRBV3-1 combines with J gene TRBJ1-4, with unresolved D. Per germline, CDR1 LGHDT and CDR2 YNNKEL (reference sequence). The CDR3 consists of 13 residues. Trimming stripped 0 bases from V and 8 bases from J, with 7 bases between. The CDR3 DNA reads as TGTGCCAGCAGCCAAGATCCTGGGGAAAAACTGTTTTTT. This gives the protein CASSQDPGEKLFF.

The chain joins TRBV6-1 to TRBJ1-2; D is unresolved. The CDR3 contains 13 residues. V lost 3 bases and J 4 bases, leaving 9 bases between the germline ends. CDR1 is MNHNS, CDR2 SASEGT, per germline. The CDR3 loop reads CASSESVGYGYTF. CDR3 bases: TGTGCCAGCAGTGAGTCTGTGGGCTATGGCTACACCTTC.

This clonotype appeared a few times. This CDR3 is CASSPRTAEGTGNTIYF. In DNA, the CDR3 is TGCGCCAGCAGCCCCCGGACGGCCGAGGGGACTGGAAACACCATATATTTT. The chain recombines TRBV5-1 with TRBJ1-3; D is perhaps TRBD1 (5 bases). V lost 4 bases and J lost 2, with 19 bases in between. Per the germline V gene, CDR1 is SGHRS and CDR2 is YFSETQ. The CDR3 covers 17 residues.

The sample holds a few counts of this clonotype. The chain combines TRBV6-1 with TRBJ1-2, with D unresolved. CDR3 length: 18 residues. The germline V gene encodes CDR1 MNHNS and CDR2 SASEGT. Between the trimmed V and J ends, which lost 3 bases and 4 bases, there was a span of 24 bases. CDR3 sequence: CASSDPADLPHTGYGYTF. The DNA of the CDR3 is TGTGCCAGCAGTGATCCAGCGGACCTCCCCCACACCGGCTATGGCTACACCTTC.

This clonotype has just a few counts. The chain joins TRBV6-2 or TRBV6-3 to TRBJ1-1, with TRBD1 identical over 7 bases. Germline-derived CDR1 and CDR2 are MNHEY and SVGEGT. This CDR3 contains 20 residues. V gave up 2 bases and J gave up 1 base; unmatched junction bases: 19. The CDR3: CASSYGEKQPGTAENTEAFF. The CDR3 DNA reads TGTGCCAGCAGTTACGGAGAAAAACAACCTGGGACAGCCGAGAACACTGAAGCTTTCTTT.

The chain couples TRBV20-1 to TRBJ1-1; D is unclear. This CDR3 comprises 16 residues. CDR1 is DFQATT, CDR2 SNEGSKA, per germline (reference sequence). V lost 6 bases, J lost 0 bases, and 20 bases lay in between. The CDR3 DNA is TGCAGTGCCCTTCACCCCCGACTGACCGTGAACACTGAAGCTTTCTTT. Protein: CSALHPRLTVNTEAFF.